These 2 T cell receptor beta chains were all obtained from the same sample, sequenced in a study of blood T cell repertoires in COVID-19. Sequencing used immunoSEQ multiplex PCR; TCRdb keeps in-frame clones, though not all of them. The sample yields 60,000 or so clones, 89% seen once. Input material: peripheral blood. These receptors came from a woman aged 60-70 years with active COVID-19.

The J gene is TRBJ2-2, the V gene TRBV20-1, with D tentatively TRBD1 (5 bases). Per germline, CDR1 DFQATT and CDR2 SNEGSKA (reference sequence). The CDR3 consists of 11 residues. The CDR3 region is CSAQGPGELFF. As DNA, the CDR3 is TGCAGCGCTCAGGGTCCCGGGGAGCTGTTTTTT.

The CDR3 DNA sequence: TGCAGCGTTGAAGCGCCGGGGGGGGACTTTAGGACTGAAGCTTTCTTT. Residues: CSVEAPGGDFRTEAFF. The chain uses TRBV29-1 and TRBJ1-1, with D maybe TRBD1 (5 bases). The V gene lost 1 base and the J gene lost 5 bases, with 20 bases spanning the gap. There are 16 residues in the CDR3. The V gene's germline CDR1 is SQVTM and CDR2 ANQGSEA.